The source of this T cell receptor beta chain is a study of T-cell memory formation after mild COVID-19. Study at large: Most TCR clusters belonged to a single donor. The study, taken as a whole, reports: CD4/CD8 balance held among clones contracting day 15 to 85, and later expanders leaned CD4+. Pre-infection memory carried some responding clones, suggesting that cross-reactive memory joined. CD4+ contracting clones were mainly CM and EM; CD8+ ones, EMRA.

MiXCR, applied by TCRdb to the 5' RACE reads, yields one record per CDR3 protein. Counted here are roughly 200,000 distinct CDR3 sequences, roughly 16% occurring once; the ten biggest clones make up about 2.1%. This clonotype was counted a few times. As yet, its antigen is unknown. Germline V CDR1 and CDR2: MNHEY, SVGEGT. The CDR3 spans 13 residues. V lost 5 bases to trimming and J lost 4 bases, with 10 bases between them. The source material was PBMCs or a T cell subset sorted from them (not recorded which). The receptor was isolated from an adult woman who had mild COVID-19 (a few samples of this study predate the infection). Cell type and time point are not known. The chain combines TRBV6-2 or TRBV6-3 with TRBJ2-3; no reliable D call. CDR3 nucleotides: TGTGCCAGCAGTCGAAGCGAGCCAGATACGCAGTATTTT. Its protein is CASSRSEPDTQYF.